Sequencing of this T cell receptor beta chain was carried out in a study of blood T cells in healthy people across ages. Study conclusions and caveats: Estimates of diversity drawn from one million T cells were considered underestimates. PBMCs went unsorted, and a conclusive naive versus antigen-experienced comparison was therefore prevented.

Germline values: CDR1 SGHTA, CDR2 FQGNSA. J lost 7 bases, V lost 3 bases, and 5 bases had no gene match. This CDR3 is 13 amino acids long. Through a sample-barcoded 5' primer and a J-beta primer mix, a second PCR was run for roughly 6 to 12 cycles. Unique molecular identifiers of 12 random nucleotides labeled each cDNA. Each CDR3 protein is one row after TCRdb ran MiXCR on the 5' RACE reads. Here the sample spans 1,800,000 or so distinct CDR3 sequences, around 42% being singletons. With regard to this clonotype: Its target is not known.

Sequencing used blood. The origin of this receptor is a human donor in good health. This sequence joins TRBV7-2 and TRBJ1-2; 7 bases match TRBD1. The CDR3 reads CASSFRDSGGYTF. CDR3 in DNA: TGTGCCAGCAGCTTCCGGGACAGTGGTGGCTACACCTTC.